The clone carrying this T cell receptor beta chain occurred once. Its antigen is unidentified. The data belong to a study of T cell repertoires in cytomegalovirus infection. About the study: A matching HLA type, together with CMV infection, was signaled by public TCR beta signatures.

TCRdb ran MiXCR on the reads and lists one entry per CDR3 protein. Here the sample spans more than 350,000 distinct CDR3 sequences, about a third being singletons. Notes on the study in general: CMV-specific TCR beta clonotypes restricted by HLA-C were the ones dominating the ex vivo response. Accumulated public TCR beta family frequency recognized individuals carrying CMV together with the relevant HLA.

This CDR3 has 15 residues. V dropped 6 bases and J dropped 2 bases, with 17 bases sitting between them. What was sequenced was PBMCs. The sequence was collected from a human donor in good health (CMV status not recorded). Some clones in this sample may be carry-over from other donors' samples. The chain couples TRBV12-3 or TRBV12-4 to TRBJ2-7; D tentatively reads TRBD1 or TRBD2 (5 bases each). The CDR3 region has the DNA TGTGCCAGCAGCACCCCGGGACCCAAAGCCTACGAGCAGTACTTC. As protein: CASSTPGPKAYEQYF.